The sequence of this T cell receptor (beta chain) was determined in a study of shared clonotypes between healthy human individuals (dated by TCRdb to the early 2020s). Turning to the overall study: The cohort comprised a couple of women and a few men aged 18 to 49 years. For each donor, three plates each were used for CD4 naive and CD4 memory, two plates were used for CD8 naive, and one plate was used for CD8 memory. To estimate repertoire size and how much clonotype sharing occurs between individuals, the study deeply sequenced the blood TCR repertoires of several healthy adults. To increase sequencing depth and limit assay-specific biases, different laboratories used diverse techniques to prepare libraries and sequence TCR repertoires. Between about 0.94 and 8.9 billion PBMCs per donor were obtained by leukapheresis.

Overall study results and their limits: Sampling was limited to blood, and TCR repertoires in tissue likely differ from TCR repertoires in blood. Naive subsets generally had larger estimated clonotype richness than memory subsets. Higher generation probabilities were observed for clonotypes shared by all four sorted-subset donors than for non-shared clonotypes. Pairwise subsampling indicated that sequencing depth was expected to affect the degree of clonotype sharing among donors. The genetic and exposure-history diversity represented was limited by the small number of donors. Incomplete sequencing was indicated by rarefaction of sorted-subset datasets, despite the large sequencing depth. When four donors were compared, the shared fraction of clonotypes was around 5% for naive CD4, more than 3% for naive CD8, more than 2% for memory CD4, and 0.4% for memory CD8.

Healthy HIV-negative adults with no recently reported acute infections or vaccinations were included as donors. Every donor was a Caucasian adult living in Nashville, Tennessee, USA. CD4+ T cells were enriched through magnetic negative selection, after which naive cells were positively selected on CD45RA and the remaining negative fraction served as the memory subset. After blood collection by leukapheresis, PBMCs were isolated using Ficoll-Histopaque density gradient centrifugation and then cryopreserved in the vapor phase of liquid nitrogen. Analytical flow cytometry was used to check the purity and quantity of each magnetically sorted T cell population. Each sorted fraction had its genomic DNA isolated and then quantified by UV absorbance on a Nanodrop 2000c. Using the deep immunoSEQ assay, multiplex PCR amplified TCR CDR3 regions from genomic DNA. For each cell subset, the extracted genomic DNA was distributed evenly across all wells of several immunoSEQ 96-well plates, and each plate served as one replicate. Each replicate PCR for sorted subsets received roughly 0.2 ug genomic DNA, equal to 30,000 or so T cell genomes. Purified libraries were measured with a Qubit 3.0 fluorometer, size-checked on a Bioanalyzer 2100, and measured again with the KAPA Library Quantification kit. Each immunoSEQ 96-well plate was sequenced on its own single-read 150-cycle Illumina NextSeq 550 flow cell. The original methods were these. Because the immunoSEQ output held only junctional sequences and lacked quality scores, the filtering could not match the filtering applied to full-length reads. Sequences were annotated with PyIR, a Python wrapper for IgBLAST v1.9, and V/J genes and CDR3 were assigned using IMGT germline references. Reads with weak V/J assignments (E-value above 1e-6), missing CDR3, stop codons, out-of-frame junctions, or ambiguous translated residues were removed. V3J clonotypes were defined as sequences sharing the same inferred V gene, J gene, and CDR3 amino acid sequence. To compute the percentage overlap between repertoires, the number of shared unique clonotypes was divided by the size of the smaller repertoire. Three approaches were used to assess repertoire richness: RTK rarefaction, the Chao1 estimator, and Recon v2.1 estimates of unobserved clonotypes. Generation probabilities for all TCRbeta clonotypes obtained by the gDNA method from a handful of donors were computed using OLGA. Drawn from immuneACCESS, this table holds only the in-frame rearrangements with V and J called that TCRdb kept. Clones are partly lost; checked studies trace under half to an unresolved V gene and leave the rest unexplained. The V and J calls and the clone size are those of that table, but D and trimming were determined from the DNA. Across this sample there are over 950,000 clones, with around three quarters seen only once. Roughly 0.82% of the sample rests with the top ten.

Turning to this clone: This receptor's antigen is unknown. The sample holds no much larger clone one base away, and base qualities are not on file.

The CDR1 and CDR2 encoded by the germline V gene are MGHRA and YSYEKL. Trimming removed 0 bases from V and 4 bases from J, leaving 8 bases between the germline ends. Taken from cysteine to phenylalanine, the CDR3 has 14 residues. Solely the CDR3 DNA is kept, with 42 bases framed from the first base. Sequencing was carried out using memory CD4+ T cells from PBMCs. This sample's cell subset or site label indicates: CD45RA-negative fraction. Recombination connected TRBV4-1 to TRBJ2-3; no D gene is confidently identified. This receptor was identified in a man between 18 and 29 years old in good health. Some clones in this sample may be carry-over from other donors' samples. The CDR3 protein: CASSQEGSPDTQYF. The nucleotide sequence reads TGCGCCAGCAGCCAAGAAGGGTCTCCAGATACGCAGTATTTT.